The clone carrying this T cell receptor (beta chain) occurred a few times. CDR1 and CDR2 (germline): SGHTA, FQGNSA. Trimming removed 1 base from V and 10 bases from J; junction bases left unmatched: 7. CDR3 length: 15 residues. These data belong to a study of T cells after yellow fever vaccination. TCRdb passed the 5' RACE reads through MiXCR, listing each CDR3 protein once. This sample yields some 300,000 distinct CDR3 sequences, of which around 3.6% are seen a single time; around 22% belongs to the top ten. The receptor was derived from a man aged 18-30 years who received the YFV17D yellow fever vaccine. The V and J genes are TRBV7-2 and TRBJ2-1, with TRBD2 matching over 10 bases. The sample in question was PBMCs, obtained on the day of the yellow fever booster vaccination. CDR3 protein: CASSLGIGLAEEQFF. In nucleotides, the CDR3 is TGTGCCAGCAGCTTAGGTATTGGACTAGCGGAAGAGCAGTTCTTC.